A selection of T cell receptor beta chains follows, all from one sample in a study of beta chain features in type 1 diabetes. Measured with immunoSEQ multiplex PCR; TCRdb has only the in-frame clones, and not every one. The sample has about 360,000 clones, approximately 12% seen once. Sequencing was performed on naive CD4+ T cells from blood. These TCRs come from a man between 18 and 35 years old in good health. The CDR3 runs from the conserved cysteine through the conserved F or W. The D gene is left open where the match is weak. Clone size is shown for a subset of rows, as once, few, many or a class of expanded clone.

size: -
D: -
V: TRBV28
J: TRBJ1-2
DNA: TGTGCCAGCAGTTCCCTACCAAGCCCCTGGGGCTACACCTTC
CDR3: CASSSLPSPWGYTF

size: few
D: -
V: TRBV9
J: TRBJ1-5
DNA: TGTGCCAGCAGCGTAGGGGGGCAGCCGAATCAGCCCCAGCATTTT
CDR3: CASSVGGQPNQPQHF

size: -
D: -
V: TRBV7-9
J: TRBJ2-5
DNA: TGTGCCAGCAGCTGGGGAGGAGCCCTGGGGGAGACCCAGTACTTC
CDR3: CASSWGGALGETQYF

size: -
D: TRBD2
V: TRBV11-2
J: TRBJ2-1
DNA: TGTGCCAGCAGCCAGAGACTAGCGGGAGGCCGATACAATGAGCAGTTCTTC
CDR3: CASSQRLAGGRYNEQFF

size: few
D: TRBD1
V: TRBV29-1
J: TRBJ2-7
DNA: TGCAGCGTTGGGGACAGACCCTACGAGCAGTACTTC
CDR3: CSVGDRPYEQYF

size: -
D: TRBD1
V: TRBV6-5
J: TRBJ2-4
DNA: TGTGCCAGCACCTTCGGGACAGGGGGACTCTTC
CDR3: CASTFGTGGLF

size: -
D: TRBD1
V: TRBV29-1
J: TRBJ1-1
DNA: TGCAGCGTTGATCAGGGGGACACTGAAGCTTTCTTT
CDR3: CSVDQGDTEAFF

size: -
D: -
V: TRBV5-1
J: TRBJ1-3
DNA: TGCGCCAGCCTGCTACGGAGTTTGCTCACCGTCTCTGGAAACACCATATATTTT
CDR3: CASLLRSLLTVSGNTIYF

size: -
D: TRBD2
V: TRBV9
J: TRBJ2-5
DNA: TGTGCCAGCAGCGTGACTAGCGGAGCCTTGGGAGAGACCCAGTACTTC
CDR3: CASSVTSGALGETQYF

size: -
D: TRBD1
V: TRBV28
J: TRBJ2-2
DNA: TGTGCCAGCAGTTCGTTAGGGACAGGGCTAACCGGGGAGCTGTTTTTT
CDR3: CASSSLGTGLTGELFF

size: -
D: TRBD1
V: TRBV7-8
J: TRBJ1-1
DNA: TGTGCCAGCAGAAAAGGGGGCGGGAACACTGAAGCTTTCTTT
CDR3: CASRKGGGNTEAFF

size: -
D: TRBD1
V: TRBV30
J: TRBJ2-7
DNA: TGTGCCTGGAGTCCCACCGGGACAGGGGGGTACGAGCAGTACTTC
CDR3: CAWSPTGTGGYEQYF

size: few
D: -
V: TRBV13
J: TRBJ1-1
DNA: TGTGCCAGCAGCTTAGCGCCATTCGGGAACACTGAAGCTTTCTTT
CDR3: CASSLAPFGNTEAFF

size: -
D: TRBD2
V: TRBV4-2
J: TRBJ2-3
DNA: TGTGCCAGCAGCATTGGACTAGCGGGAGAGGATACGCAGTATTTT
CDR3: CASSIGLAGEDTQYF

size: -
D: TRBD2
V: TRBV7-2
J: TRBJ2-3
DNA: TGTGCCAGCACCGAGACTAGCGGGGGAGATACGCAGTATTTT
CDR3: CASTETSGGDTQYF

size: few
D: -
V: TRBV18
J: TRBJ2-1
DNA: TGTGCCAGCTCACCAGGGGGGTCCTACAATGAGCAGTTCTTC
CDR3: CASSPGGSYNEQFF

size: few
D: TRBD2
V: TRBV7-2
J: TRBJ2-1
DNA: TGTGCCAGCAGCTCTGCCCCTAGCGGACCCTACAATGAGCAGTTCTTC
CDR3: CASSSAPSGPYNEQFF